These 31 T cell receptor beta chains originate from one sample sequenced in a study of control samples from healthy donors and cancer patients. Data came from immunoSEQ multiplex PCR; TCRdb stores just in-frame clones and leaves some out. The sample lists over 150,000 clones, under 95% occurring once. The sequenced sample was blood. The receptor set was obtained from a woman between 18 and 30 years old in good health.

The chain recombines TRBV7-2 with TRBJ1-1, with D possibly being TRBD1 (5 bases). Trimming took off 1 base at V and 6 bases at J, with 6 bases between the two ends. The V gene's germline CDR1 is SGHTA and CDR2 FQGNSA. The CDR3 sequence is 12 residues long. CDR3 residues: CASSLGGSEAFF. As DNA, the CDR3 is TGTGCCAGCAGCTTAGGGGGGTCTGAAGCTTTCTTT.

The rearrangement uses TRBV7-9 and TRBJ2-1; no clear D gene. V lost 4 bases to trimming and J lost 14 bases, with 9 bases between them. Germline values: CDR1 SEHNR, CDR2 FQNEAQ (reference sequence). This CDR3 spans 10 amino acids. The chain's CDR3 is CASSYLVEFF. The CDR3 nucleotides are TGTGCCAGCAGCTACCTGGTCGAGTTCTTC.

The rearrangement joins TRBV18 to TRBJ1-1, with a possible D match to TRBD1 (5 bases). Trimming removed 6 bases at V and 0 bases at J, with 8 bases between. Germline CDR1 is KGHSH and CDR2 is LQKENI. The CDR3 covers 13 residues. The CDR3 protein is CASSKTVNTEAFF. CDR3 nucleotides: TGTGCCAGCTCCAAGACAGTGAACACTGAAGCTTTCTTT.

The chain has TRBV25-1 and TRBJ1-1; 8 bases map to TRBD1. The V gene's germline CDR1 is MGHDK and CDR2 SYGVNS. The CDR3 has 15 residues. V trimming: 3 bases; J trimming: 3 bases; junction bases outside the gene matches: 6. Written as DNA, the CDR3 is TGTGCCAGCAGTGACCCAGGGGGCGCGGACACTGAAGCTTTCTTT. Its protein is CASSDPGGADTEAFF.

The chain links TRBV7-8 to TRBJ2-1; 10 bases agree with TRBD2. Germline lookup yields CDR1 SGHVS and CDR2 FQNEAQ. The J segment lost 4 bases and the V segment lost 5 bases, leaving 5 bases of the junction unmatched. This CDR3 has 15 amino acids. The CDR3: CASSRRLAGYNEQFF. The CDR3 coding sequence is TGTGCCAGCAGCCGCCGACTAGCGGGTTACAATGAGCAGTTCTTC.

The chain couples TRBV19 to TRBJ2-3; D gene uncertain. This CDR3 contains 14 residues. CDR1 LNHDA and CDR2 SQIVND come from the germline V gene (reference sequence). V lost 5 bases, J lost 2 bases, and 11 bases lay in between. CDR3 protein: CASSVLTSTDTQYF. CDR3 coding DNA: TGTGCCAGTAGTGTCCTGACTTCCACAGATACGCAGTATTTT.

This clone appeared once. The chain uses TRBV7-8 and TRBJ2-5; D unclear. Trimming left V 3 bases short and J 5 bases short, with 10 bases between. The germline gives CDR1 SGHVS, CDR2 FQNEAQ. The CDR3 loop spans 13 amino acids. This chain's CDR3 is CASSFAGSETQYF. CDR3 sequence (DNA): TGTGCCAGCAGCTTCGCAGGATCGGAGACCCAGTACTTC.

The chain joins TRBV4-3 to TRBJ2-1; 11 bases map to TRBD2. With 0 bases clipped from V and 6 bases from J, the junction kept 7 bases outside the gene matches. The CDR3 length is 17 residues. The V gene's germline CDR1 is LGHNA and CDR2 YSLEER. CDR3 in DNA: TGCGCCAGCAGCCAAGATACCCTAGCGGGAGGTGGCAATGAGCAGTTCTTC. Its translation is CASSQDTLAGGGNEQFF.

The rearrangement links TRBV18 to TRBJ1-3; possible D gene TRBD1, 5 bases. This CDR3 is built from 12 residues. Germline V gene sequence: CDR1 KGHSH, CDR2 LQKENI. V was trimmed by 11 bases and J by 2 bases, leaving 10 bases between them. For the CDR3, the DNA is TGTGCCGGGAAGGGGACTGGAAACACCATATATTTT. Protein: CAGKGTGNTIYF.

The chain employs TRBV6-2 or TRBV6-3 and TRBJ1-1; D is perhaps TRBD1 (5 bases). The V gene's germline CDR1 is MNHEY and CDR2 SVGEGT. The CDR3 covers 16 residues. V was shortened by 5 bases and J by 2 bases, with 18 bases between the two germline ends. The CDR3, as DNA: TGTGCCAGCAGTATGGGTAGGGGCGGAGTAAACACTGAAGCTTTCTTT. Translated, it gives CASSMGRGGVNTEAFF.

The chain uses TRBV28 and TRBJ1-2; D is unclear. Germline V lookup: CDR1 MDHEN, CDR2 SYDVKM. Trimming took off 6 bases at V and 4 bases at J, with 12 bases between the two ends. The CDR3 runs to 13 residues. The CDR3 loop is CASSQRGSYGYTF. CDR3 sequence (DNA): TGTGCCAGCAGCCAGAGAGGAAGCTATGGCTACACCTTC.

The V gene is TRBV6-2 or TRBV6-3, the J gene TRBJ1-5; 7 nucleotides match TRBD1. The J segment lost 1 base and the V segment lost 4 bases, leaving 7 bases of the junction unmatched. Germline values: CDR1 MNHEY, CDR2 SVGEGT. This CDR3 has 16 residues. The CDR3 is CASSSRQGSSNQPQHF. Here the CDR3 DNA reads TGTGCCAGCAGTTCTCGACAGGGATCGAGCAATCAGCCCCAGCATTTT.

The chain combines TRBV10-3 with TRBJ1-5; D not resolved. From germline, CDR1 is ENHRY and CDR2 SYGVKD. V lost 8 bases to trimming and J lost 4 bases, with 12 bases between them. The CDR3 has 13 residues. The CDR3, as DNA: TGTGCCATCGGAAGTGGGGAAAATCAGCCCCAGCATTTT. Residues: CAIGSGENQPQHF.

On this clone: Given a much more abundant clone one base away, this may be a read error. The V and J genes are TRBV5-8 and TRBJ1-1; TRBD1 matches at 10 bases. This CDR3 comprises 14 residues. Germline V CDR1 and CDR2: SGHTS, YDEGEE. V shed 4 bases, J shed 4 bases, and the junction held 4 bases outside the gene matches. CDR3 nucleotides: TGTGCCAGCAGCCCATGGACAGGGGGCACTGAAGCTTTCTTT. Protein: CASSPWTGGTEAFF.

The chain is built from TRBV3-1 (or the pseudogene TRBV3-2) and TRBJ2-1; 7 nucleotides match TRBD2. The CDR3 spans 18 residues. Germline V gene lookup returns CDR1 LGHDT and CDR2 YNNKEL (reference sequence). J gave up 2 bases and V 0 bases, and 10 bases lay outside the gene matches. The CDR3 DNA reads TGTGCCAGCAGCCAAGAAAGGTATAGCGGGCGTACCTACAATGAGCAGTTCTTC. Its protein product is CASSQERYSGRTYNEQFF.

This clone was detected only once. The chain joins TRBV15 to TRBJ1-1; D call uncertain. CDR3 length: 13 amino acids. V shed 1 base and J shed 5 bases, with 8 bases lying between them. Germline lookup yields CDR1 LNHNV and CDR2 YYDKDF (reference sequence). The CDR3 sequence: CATSRGSRTEAFF. CDR3 nucleotide sequence: TGTGCCACCAGCAGAGGGTCCAGGACTGAAGCTTTCTTT.

This sequence joins TRBV9 and TRBJ1-1; D may be TRBD1 (6 bases). Trimming removed 6 bases from V and 4 bases from J, with 16 bases in between. Per germline, CDR1 SGDLS and CDR2 YYNGEE. The CDR3 extends over 14 amino acids. The CDR3 DNA is TGTGCCAGCACCCCGTGGGGGGGCGGCACTGAAGCTTTCTTT. This gives the protein CASTPWGGGTEAFF.

The CDR3 is CATSRALQGDTYLEKLFF. CDR3 coding DNA: TGTGCCACCAGCAGGGCCCTCCAGGGCGACACTTACCTTGAAAAACTGTTTTTT. This sequence joins TRBV15 and TRBJ1-4; a possible D gene is TRBD1 (5 bases). Germline V gene data show CDR1 as LNHNV and CDR2 as YYDKDF (reference sequence). The length of the CDR3 is 18 residues. Trimming shortened V by 3 bases and J by 7 bases, and 24 bases separated the two germline ends.

The gene calls are TRBV6-4 and TRBJ2-3, with D possibly matching TRBD2 (6 bases). CDR3 size: 13 residues. The V end was cut by 4 bases, the J end by 5 bases, with 10 bases between. CDR1 is MRHNA and CDR2 is SNTAGT in the germline V gene. In nucleotides, the CDR3 is TGTGCCAGCAGTGTCGGAGGGGTAGATACGCAGTATTTT. As protein: CASSVGGVDTQYF.

V and J are TRBV4-2 and TRBJ1-3, with 9 positions matching TRBD1. The J segment lost 8 bases and the V segment lost 0 bases, leaving 11 bases of the junction unmatched. Looked up from germline, CDR1 is LGHNA and CDR2 is YNFKEQ. The CDR3 loop spans 17 amino acids. CDR3 sequence (DNA): TGTGCCAGCAGCCAAGATCGTGGACAGGGGTTAGGAGACACCATATATTTT. Translating it yields CASSQDRGQGLGDTIYF.

The CDR3 protein is CASSQGTRGLFF. The CDR3, as DNA: TGTGCCAGCAGCCAGGGGACCCGTGGGCTGTTTTTT. This chain links TRBV3-1 (or the pseudogene TRBV3-2) with TRBJ1-4; D is perhaps TRBD1 (5 bases). The V and J ends lost 3 bases and 14 bases respectively, with 13 bases between them. The CDR3 contains 12 residues. Germline assignment: CDR1 LGHDT and CDR2 YNNKEL (reference sequence).

The V gene is TRBV10-3, the J gene TRBJ2-1; TRBD1 matches at 12 bases. J lost 8 bases, V lost 6 bases, and 11 bases had no gene match. Germline CDR1 reads ENHRY; CDR2 reads SYGVKD. The CDR3 length is 16 residues. The CDR3 spells CAIRGDGGQGAYEQFF. The DNA of the CDR3 is TGTGCCATCAGGGGAGATGGGGGACAGGGGGCATATGAGCAGTTCTTC.

The chain uses TRBV7-9 and TRBJ2-2; 9 nucleotides line up with TRBD1. The V gene's germline CDR1 is SEHNR and CDR2 FQNEAQ (reference sequence). The CDR3 runs 15 residues. V lost 8 bases to trimming and J lost 4 bases; unmatched junction nucleotides: 8. In DNA form, the CDR3 reads TGTGCCAGCGGCCGGGACAGGGCGGGCACCGGGGAGCTGTTTTTT. As protein: CASGRDRAGTGELFF.

The chain combines TRBV27 with TRBJ1-4; tentative D call: TRBD1 (6 bases). Between the trimmed V and J ends, which lost 5 bases and 8 bases, there was a span of 24 bases. The CDR3 runs to 17 residues. Germline V gene data show CDR1 as MNHEY and CDR2 as SMNVEV (reference sequence). CDR3 DNA: TGTGCCAGCAGTCCCGCACGCCACAGGGTTGTTGGAGAAAAACTGTTTTTT. It is translated as CASSPARHRVVGEKLFF.

This chain's CDR3 is CASSPLAGSGNTIYF. The CDR3 DNA is TGTGCCAGCAGTCCCCTGGCAGGGTCTGGAAACACCATATATTTT. The V gene is TRBV9, the J gene TRBJ1-3, with D perhaps matching TRBD1 (5 bases). Trimming shortened V by 5 bases and J by 1 base, and 13 bases separated the two germline ends. Germline CDR1 reads SGDLS; CDR2 reads YYNGEE. This CDR3 comprises 15 residues.

The J gene is TRBJ1-4, the V gene TRBV28; D ambiguous. Germline V lookup: CDR1 MDHEN, CDR2 SYDVKM. This CDR3 is 10 amino acids long. The CDR3 coding sequence is TGTTCGGGCCATTATGAAAAACTGTTTTTT. Its translation is CSGHYEKLFF.

The chain carries TRBV12-2 and TRBJ2-7. TRBV12-2 is shown as a pseudogene. This CDR3 is 11 amino acids long. In nucleotides, the CDR3 is TGTGCAAGTCGCTTAGCCTACGAGCAGTACTTC. Residues: CASRLAYEQYF.

The V gene is TRBV7-8, the J gene TRBJ2-3; 8 bases line up with TRBD2. This CDR3 contains 19 residues. J gave up 2 bases and V 2 bases, and 15 bases lay outside the gene matches. Germline CDR1 is SGHVS and CDR2 is FQNEAQ. CDR3 sequence (DNA): TGTGCCAGCAGCTTATTTGTGGGCAATCGGGAGGGATCCACAGATACGCAGTATTTT. It specifies CASSLFVGNREGSTDTQYF.

V usage is TRBV15 and J usage is TRBJ1-5; perhaps TRBD1 as D (6 bases). Trimming left V 0 bases short and J 7 bases short, with 10 bases between. There are 14 residues in the CDR3. Germline values: CDR1 LNHNV, CDR2 YYDKDF (reference sequence). CDR3 sequence (DNA): TGTGCCACCAGCAGAGACAGGGGTCGGCAGCCCCAGCATTTT. Its protein is CATSRDRGRQPQHF.

The chain recombines TRBV11-1 with TRBJ2-7; D call uncertain. CDR1 is SGHAT and CDR2 is FQDESV in the germline V gene (reference sequence). This CDR3 is built from 12 residues. Trimming pared 1 base from V and 5 bases from J, leaving 6 bases between. As DNA, the CDR3 is TGTGCCAGCAGCTTAGAGTTGCACGAGCAGTACTTC. Translated: CASSLELHEQYF.

This clone appeared a few times. The chain joins TRBV6-5 to TRBJ1-1; D not resolved. This CDR3 is 13 amino acids long. From germline, CDR1 is MNHEY and CDR2 SVGAGI. V gave up 6 bases and J gave up 1 base, with 9 bases separating them. The CDR3: CASSKTWNTEAFF. For the CDR3, the DNA is TGTGCCAGCAGCAAGACCTGGAACACTGAAGCTTTCTTT.